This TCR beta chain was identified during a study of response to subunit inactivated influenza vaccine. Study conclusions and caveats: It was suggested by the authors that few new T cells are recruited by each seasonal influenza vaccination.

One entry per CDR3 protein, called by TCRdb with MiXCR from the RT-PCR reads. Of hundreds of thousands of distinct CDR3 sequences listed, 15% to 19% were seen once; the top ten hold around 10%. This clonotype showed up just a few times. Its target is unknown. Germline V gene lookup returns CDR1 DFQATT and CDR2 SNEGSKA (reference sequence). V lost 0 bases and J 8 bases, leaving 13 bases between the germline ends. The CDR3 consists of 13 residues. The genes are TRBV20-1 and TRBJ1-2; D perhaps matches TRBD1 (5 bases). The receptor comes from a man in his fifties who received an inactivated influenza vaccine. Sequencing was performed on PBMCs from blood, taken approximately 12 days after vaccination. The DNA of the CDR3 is TGCAGTGCTAGAGAGGGGGGGATGGTAGGCTACACCTTC. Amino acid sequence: CSAREGGMVGYTF.